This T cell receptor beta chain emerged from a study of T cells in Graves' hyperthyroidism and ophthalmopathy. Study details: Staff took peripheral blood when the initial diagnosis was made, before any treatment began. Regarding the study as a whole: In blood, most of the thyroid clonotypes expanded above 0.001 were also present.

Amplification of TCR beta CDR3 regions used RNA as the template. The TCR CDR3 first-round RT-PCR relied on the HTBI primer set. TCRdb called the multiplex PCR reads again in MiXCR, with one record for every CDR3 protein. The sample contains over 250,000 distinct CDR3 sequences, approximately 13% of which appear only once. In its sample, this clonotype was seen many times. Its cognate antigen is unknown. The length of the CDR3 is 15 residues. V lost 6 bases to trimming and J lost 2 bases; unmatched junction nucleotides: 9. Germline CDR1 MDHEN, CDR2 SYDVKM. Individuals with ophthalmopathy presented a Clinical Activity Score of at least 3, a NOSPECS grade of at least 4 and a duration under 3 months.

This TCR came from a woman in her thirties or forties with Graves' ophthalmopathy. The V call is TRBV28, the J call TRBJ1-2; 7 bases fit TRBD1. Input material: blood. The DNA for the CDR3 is TGTGCCAGCAGACCTAGACAGGGTATAAACTATGGCTACACCTTC. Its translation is CASRPRQGINYGYTF.